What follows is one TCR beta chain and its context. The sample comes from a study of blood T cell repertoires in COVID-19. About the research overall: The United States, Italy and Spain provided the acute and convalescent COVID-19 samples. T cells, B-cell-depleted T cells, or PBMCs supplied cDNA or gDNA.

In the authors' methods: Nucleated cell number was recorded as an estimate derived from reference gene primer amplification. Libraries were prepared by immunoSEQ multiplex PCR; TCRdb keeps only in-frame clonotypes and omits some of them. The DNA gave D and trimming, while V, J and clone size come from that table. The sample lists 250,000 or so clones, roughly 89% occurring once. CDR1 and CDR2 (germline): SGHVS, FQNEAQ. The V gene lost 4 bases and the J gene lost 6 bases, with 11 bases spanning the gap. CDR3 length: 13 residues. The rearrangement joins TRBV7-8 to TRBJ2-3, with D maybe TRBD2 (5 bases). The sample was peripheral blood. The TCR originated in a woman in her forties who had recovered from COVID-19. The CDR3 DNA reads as TGTGCCAGCAGCTCGGGGAGAGTGGATACGCAGTATTTT. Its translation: CASSSGRVDTQYF. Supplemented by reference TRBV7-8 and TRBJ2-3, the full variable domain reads GAGVSQSPRYKVAKRGQDVALRCDPISGHVSLFWYQQALGQGPEFLTYFQNEAQLDKSGLPSDRFFAERPEGSVSTLKIQRTQQEDSAVYLCASSSGRVDTQYFGPGTRLTVL.